Listed here are 15 T cell receptor beta chains from one sample, sequenced in a study of cytomegalovirus exposure and HLA in healthy donors. 13 Jbeta primers and 60 Vbeta primers were used for the PCR. Some clones are missing from TCRdb's copy, which holds only in-frame ones; the method was immunoSEQ multiplex PCR. Of fewer than 200,000 clones in the sample, approximately 80% were seen once. The sequenced sample consisted of PBMCs. The receptors shown here come from a man aged 18-30 years in good health and CMV-seropositive.

The chain is built from TRBV5-1 and TRBJ1-1, with 8 bases lining up with TRBD1. Trimming cost V 0 bases and J 4 bases; bases outside gene matches: 5. Germline V gene lookup returns CDR1 SGHRS and CDR2 YFSETQ. CDR3 size: 15 residues. The CDR3 spells CASSLAAGGGTEAFF. CDR3 bases: TGCGCCAGCAGCTTGGCGGCAGGGGGCGGCACTGAAGCTTTCTTT.

This clone showed up just once. The rearrangement joins TRBV29-1 to TRBJ1-5, with TRBD1 matching over 8 bases. Germline assignment: CDR1 SQVTM and CDR2 ANQGSEA. V shed 6 bases, J shed 4 bases, and the junction held 5 bases outside the gene matches. CDR3 length equals 13 residues. The CDR3 region is CSVRTGWNQPQHF. In DNA, the CDR3 is TGCAGCGTCCGGACAGGGTGGAATCAGCCCCAGCATTTT.

The chain couples TRBV2 to TRBJ2-5, with 7 bases matching TRBD1. The CDR3 is 14 residues long. CDR1 is SNHLY and CDR2 is FYNNEI in the germline V gene. V lost 6 bases and J lost 1; bases outside the gene matches: 5. CDR3 loop: CASRADRSQETQYF. The CDR3, as DNA: TGTGCCAGCAGAGCGGACAGGAGCCAAGAGACCCAGTACTTC.

The chain is built from TRBV7-9 and TRBJ1-1; TRBD1 is a possible D gene (5 bases). CDR1 is SEHNR and CDR2 is FQNEAQ in the germline V gene (reference sequence). Trimming stripped 1 base from V and 5 bases from J, with 8 bases between. The CDR3 has 13 amino acids. The CDR3 nucleotides are TGTGCCAGCAGCTTAGGTGGGGGGACTGAAGCTTTCTTT. This translates into CASSLGGGTEAFF.

This chain connects TRBV5-4 to TRBJ2-1; 7 nucleotides agree with TRBD2. This CDR3 comprises 15 residues. Germline loops: CDR1 SGHNT, CDR2 YYREEE (reference sequence). V shed 1 base and J 7 bases; nucleotides not matched to a gene: 8. The CDR3 DNA reads TGTGCCAGCAGCTTGATCGGGGAGGGTCTAAATGAGCAGTTCTTC. Translation: CASSLIGEGLNEQFF.

The J gene is TRBJ2-3, the V gene TRBV9; perhaps TRBD1 as D (5 bases). Germline CDR1 is SGDLS and CDR2 is YYNGEE. CDR3 length equals 15 residues. The V end lost 0 bases, the J end lost 9 bases, and 17 bases lay between the germline ends. CDR3 DNA: TGTGCCAGCAGCGTAGATCAGGGCGTGTTAGGAACGCAGTATTTT. It specifies CASSVDQGVLGTQYF.

This chain connects TRBV30 to TRBJ1-1; D remains ambiguous. V dropped 5 bases and J dropped 5 bases, with 21 bases sitting between them. CDR1 and CDR2 from the germline V gene are GTSNPN and SVGIG (reference sequence). The CDR3 covers 15 residues. The CDR3, as DNA: TGTGCCTGGGGGAATAGTAGGCTGGGAGGGACTGAAGCTTTCTTT. Protein product: CAWGNSRLGGTEAFF.

The V call is TRBV5-1, the J call TRBJ2-1, with 10 bases lining up with TRBD1. CDR1 and CDR2 (germline): SGHRS, YFSETQ. The CDR3 totals 15 residues. The V and J ends lost 4 bases and 5 bases, in that order; junction bases with no gene match: 6. CDR3 in DNA: TGCGCCAGCAGCATAGACAGGGGGCACAACAATGAGCAGTTCTTC. The encoded protein is CASSIDRGHNNEQFF.

V usage is TRBV6-5 and J usage is TRBJ2-1, with 11 bases fitting TRBD2. This CDR3 region has 15 residues. Germline CDR1 and CDR2: MNHEY and SVGAGI. With 6 bases clipped from V and 5 bases from J, the junction kept 6 bases outside the gene matches. The CDR3 sequence is CASSHGTSGDNEQFF. Written as DNA, the CDR3 is TGTGCCAGCAGCCATGGGACTAGCGGCGACAATGAGCAGTTCTTC.

The chain combines TRBV27 with TRBJ1-1; TRBD1 might be the D (5 bases). CDR3 length: 14 amino acids. Trimming left V 6 bases short and J 0 bases short, with 11 bases between. Germline lookup yields CDR1 MNHEY and CDR2 SMNVEV (reference sequence). This CDR3 reads CASSLGAVNTEAFF. CDR3 nucleotide sequence: TGTGCCAGCAGCTTAGGGGCCGTGAACACTGAAGCTTTCTTT.

This chain joins TRBV15 and TRBJ1-1; TRBD1 matches at 9 bases. This CDR3 is 13 amino acids long. Unmatched junction bases numbered 3, after V lost 6 bases and J lost 4 bases. Germline CDR1 and CDR2: LNHNV and YYDKDF (reference sequence). CDR3 bases: TGTGCCACCAGTACAGGGGGCGGCACTGAAGCTTTCTTT. This gives the protein CATSTGGGTEAFF.

This chain joins TRBV27 and TRBJ2-7; weak D call: TRBD1 (6 bases). The CDR3 extends over 14 amino acids. Germline assignment: CDR1 MNHEY and CDR2 SMNVEV (reference sequence). V was pared by 8 bases and J by 2 bases, with 16 bases between. CDR3 region: CASAAHQGPYEQYF. DNA of the CDR3: TGTGCCAGCGCTGCCCATCAGGGGCCCTACGAGCAGTACTTC.

J is TRBJ1-1 and V is TRBV5-1; 8 bases are a match to TRBD1. The CDR3 runs 15 residues. CDR1 and CDR2 from the germline V gene are SGHRS and YFSETQ. The junction had 5 bases not matched to a gene; V was cut back by 0 bases and J by 4 bases. In DNA form, the CDR3 reads TGCGCCAGCAGCTTGGACAGGGGGTTGAGCACTGAAGCTTTCTTT. This gives the protein CASSLDRGLSTEAFF.

The rearrangement uses TRBV27 and TRBJ1-5, with unresolved D. Germline assignment: CDR1 MNHEY and CDR2 SMNVEV (reference sequence). The CDR3 is 14 amino acids. Trimming took off 5 bases at V and 6 bases at J, with 14 bases between the two ends. DNA for the CDR3: TGTGCCAGCAGTAGTCCCATGCGGGGTCAGCCCCAGCATTTT. Translated, it gives CASSSPMRGQPQHF.

This chain joins TRBV16 and TRBJ1-1; a weak D match, TRBD1 (5 bases). Germline V CDR1 and CDR2: KGHSY, FQNENV. The CDR3 runs 13 residues. V was shortened by 4 bases and J by 6 bases, with 12 bases between the two germline ends. CDR3 residues: CASSPPLGAEAFF. The DNA of the CDR3 is TGTGCCAGCAGCCCTCCGCTAGGGGCTGAAGCTTTCTTT.